One TCR beta chain is described in this entry. This PCR relied on a set of 60 Vbeta primers and 13 Jbeta primers. Using immunoSEQ multiplex PCR, the repertoire was profiled, and TCRdb retains in-frame clones only, with some absent. Altogether 150,000 to 200,000 clones are present, about four fifths being singletons, with the ten largest covering about 0.25%. This entry comes from a study of cytomegalovirus exposure and HLA in healthy donors. Trimming took 1 base from V and 0 from J, leaving 10 bases between them. Germline V gene lookup returns CDR1 SNHLY and CDR2 FYNNEI. This CDR3 has 16 amino acids. Material for sequencing was PBMCs. This TCR was recovered from a boy under 18 in good health and CMV-seronegative. The chain links TRBV2 to TRBJ1-3, with no clear D. CDR3 DNA: TGTGCCAGCAGTGAAGTTGTGAGCATCTCTGGAAACACCATATATTTT. This gives the protein CASSEVVSISGNTIYF. The full variable domain, in which reference TRBV2 and TRBJ1-3 provide the parts outside the CDR3, is EPEVTQTPSHQVTQMGQEVILRCVPISNHLYFYWYRQILGQKVEFLVSFYNNEISEKSEIFDDQFSVERPDGSNFTLKIRSTKLEDSAMYFCASSEVVSISGNTIYFGEGSWLTVV.